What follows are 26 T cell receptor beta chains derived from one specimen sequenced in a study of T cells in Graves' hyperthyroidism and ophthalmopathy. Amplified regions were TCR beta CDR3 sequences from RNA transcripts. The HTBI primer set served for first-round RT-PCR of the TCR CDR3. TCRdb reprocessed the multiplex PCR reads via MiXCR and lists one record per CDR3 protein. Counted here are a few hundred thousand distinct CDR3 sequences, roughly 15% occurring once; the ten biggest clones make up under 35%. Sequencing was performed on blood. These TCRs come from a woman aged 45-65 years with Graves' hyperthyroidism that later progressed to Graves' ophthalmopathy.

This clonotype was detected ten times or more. As DNA, the CDR3 is TGCGCCAGCAGCTTCAGCCAATCCTACGAGCAGTACTTC. Its protein product is CASSFSQSYEQYF. V and J are TRBV5-1 and TRBJ2-7, with D unclear. The CDR3 has 13 residues. Germline CDR1 reads SGHRS; CDR2 reads YFSETQ. Trimming took 2 bases from V and 1 from J, leaving 7 bases between them.

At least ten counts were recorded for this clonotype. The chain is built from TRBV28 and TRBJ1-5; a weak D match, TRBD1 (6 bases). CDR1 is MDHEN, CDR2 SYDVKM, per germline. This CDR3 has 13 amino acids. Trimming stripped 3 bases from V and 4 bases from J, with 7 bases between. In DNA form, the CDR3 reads TGTGCCAGCAGTTTGGACAGAAATCAGCCCCAGCATTTT. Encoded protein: CASSLDRNQPQHF. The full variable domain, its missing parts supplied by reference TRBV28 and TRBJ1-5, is DVKVTQSSRYLVKRTGEKVFLECVQDMDHENMFWYRQDPGLGLRLIYFSYDVKMKEKGDIPEGYSVSREKKERFSLILESASTNQTSMYLCASSLDRNQPQHFGDGTRLSIL.

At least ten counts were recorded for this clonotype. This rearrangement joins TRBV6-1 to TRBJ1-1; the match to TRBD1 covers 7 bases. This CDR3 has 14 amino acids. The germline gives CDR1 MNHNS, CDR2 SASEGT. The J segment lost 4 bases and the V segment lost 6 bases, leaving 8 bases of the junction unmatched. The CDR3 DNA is TGTGCCAGCAGCTTCAACAGGGGTACCACTGAAGCTTTCTTT. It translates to CASSFNRGTTEAFF.

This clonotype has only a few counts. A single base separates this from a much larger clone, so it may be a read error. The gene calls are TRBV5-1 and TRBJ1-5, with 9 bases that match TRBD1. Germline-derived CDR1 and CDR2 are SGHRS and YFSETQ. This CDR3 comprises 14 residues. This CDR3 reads CASRDGQGHQPQQF. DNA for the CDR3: TGCGCCAGCAGGGATGGACAGGGGCATCAGCCCCAGCAATTT. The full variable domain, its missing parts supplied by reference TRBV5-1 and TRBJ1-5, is KAGVTQTPRYLIKTRGQQVTLSCSPISGHRSVSWYQQTPGQGLQFLFEYFSETQRNKGNFPGRFSGRQFSNSRSEMNVSTLELGDSALYLCASRDGQGHQPQQFGDGTRLSIL.

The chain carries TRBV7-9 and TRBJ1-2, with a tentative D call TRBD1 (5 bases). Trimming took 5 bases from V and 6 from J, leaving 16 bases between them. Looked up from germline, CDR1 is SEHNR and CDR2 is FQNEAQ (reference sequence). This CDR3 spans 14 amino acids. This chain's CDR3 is CASSRPSGFDGYTF. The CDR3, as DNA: TGTGCCAGCAGCAGACCCTCAGGGTTTGATGGCTACACCTTC.

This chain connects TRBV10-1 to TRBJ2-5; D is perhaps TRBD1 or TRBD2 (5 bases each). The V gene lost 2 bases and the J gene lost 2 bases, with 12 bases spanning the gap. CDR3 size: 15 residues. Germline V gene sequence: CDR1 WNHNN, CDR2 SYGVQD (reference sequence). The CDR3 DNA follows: TGCGCCAGCAGTGAGACGGGACGGCCTCAAGAGACCCAGTACTTC. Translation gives CASSETGRPQETQYF.

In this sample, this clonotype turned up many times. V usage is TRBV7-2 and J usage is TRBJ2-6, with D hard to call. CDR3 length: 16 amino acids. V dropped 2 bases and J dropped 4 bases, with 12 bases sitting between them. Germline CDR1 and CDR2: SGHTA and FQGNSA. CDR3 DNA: TGTGCCAGCAGCTTAACTGTTAGCCCCGGGGCCAACGTCCTGACTTTC. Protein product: CASSLTVSPGANVLTF. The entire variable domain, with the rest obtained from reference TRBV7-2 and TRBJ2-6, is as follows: GAGVSQSPSNKVTEKGKDVELRCDPISGHTALYWYRQSLGQGLEFLIYFQGNSAPDKSGLPSDRFSAERTGGSVSTLTIQRTQQEDSAVYLCASSLTVSPGANVLTFGAGSRLTVL.

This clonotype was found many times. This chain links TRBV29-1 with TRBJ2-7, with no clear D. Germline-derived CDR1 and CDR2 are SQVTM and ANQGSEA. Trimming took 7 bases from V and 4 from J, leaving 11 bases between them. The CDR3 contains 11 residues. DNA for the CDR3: TGCAGCGCAACTGACCATTACGAGCAGTACTTC. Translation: CSATDHYEQYF.

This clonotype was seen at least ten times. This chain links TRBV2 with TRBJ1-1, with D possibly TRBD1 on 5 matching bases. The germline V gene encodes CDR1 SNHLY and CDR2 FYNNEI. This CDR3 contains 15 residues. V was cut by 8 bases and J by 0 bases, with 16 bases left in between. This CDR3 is CASARGGPMNTEAFF. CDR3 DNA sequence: TGTGCCAGCGCCCGGGGCGGCCCCATGAACACTGAAGCTTTCTTT.

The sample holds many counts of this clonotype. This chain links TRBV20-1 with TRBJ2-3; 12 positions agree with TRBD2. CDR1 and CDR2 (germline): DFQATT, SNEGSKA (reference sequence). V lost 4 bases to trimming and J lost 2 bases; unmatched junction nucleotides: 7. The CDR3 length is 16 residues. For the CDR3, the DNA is TGCAGTGCTACCTCGGGACTAGCGGGTCTCACAGATACGCAGTATTTT. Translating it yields CSATSGLAGLTDTQYF.

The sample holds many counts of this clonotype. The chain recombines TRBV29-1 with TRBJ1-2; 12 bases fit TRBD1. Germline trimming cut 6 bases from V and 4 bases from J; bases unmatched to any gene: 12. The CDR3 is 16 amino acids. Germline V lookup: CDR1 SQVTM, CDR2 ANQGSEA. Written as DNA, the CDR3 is TGCAGCGTCCCCGGGACAGGGGGCAAGTTGGGCTATGGCTACACCTTC. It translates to CSVPGTGGKLGYGYTF.

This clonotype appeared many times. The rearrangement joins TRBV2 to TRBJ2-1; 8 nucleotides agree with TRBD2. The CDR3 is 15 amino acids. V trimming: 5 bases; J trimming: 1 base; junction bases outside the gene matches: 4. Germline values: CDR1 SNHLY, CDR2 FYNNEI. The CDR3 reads CASSKASGSYNEQFF. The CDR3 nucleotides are TGTGCCAGCAGTAAGGCTAGCGGGTCCTACAATGAGCAGTTCTTC. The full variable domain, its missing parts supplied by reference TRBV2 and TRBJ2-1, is EPEVTQTPSHQVTQMGQEVILRCVPISNHLYFYWYRQILGQKVEFLVSFYNNEISEKSEIFDDQFSVERPDGSNFTLKIRSTKLEDSAMYFCASSKASGSYNEQFFGPGTRLTVL.

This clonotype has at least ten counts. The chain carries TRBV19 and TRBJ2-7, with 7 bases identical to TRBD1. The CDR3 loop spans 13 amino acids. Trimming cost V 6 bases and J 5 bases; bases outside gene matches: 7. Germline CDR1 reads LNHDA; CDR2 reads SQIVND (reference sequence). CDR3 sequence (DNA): TGTGCCAGTAGCAGAACAGGGGCCAACGAGCAGTACTTC. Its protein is CASSRTGANEQYF.

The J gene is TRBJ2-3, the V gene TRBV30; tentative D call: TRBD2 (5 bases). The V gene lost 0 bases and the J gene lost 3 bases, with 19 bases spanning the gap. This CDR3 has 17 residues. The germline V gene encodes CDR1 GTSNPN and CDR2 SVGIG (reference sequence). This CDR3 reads CAWSVSPRLALTDTQYF. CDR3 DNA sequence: TGTGCCTGGAGTGTATCTCCCCGCCTAGCTCTGACAGATACGCAGTATTTT.

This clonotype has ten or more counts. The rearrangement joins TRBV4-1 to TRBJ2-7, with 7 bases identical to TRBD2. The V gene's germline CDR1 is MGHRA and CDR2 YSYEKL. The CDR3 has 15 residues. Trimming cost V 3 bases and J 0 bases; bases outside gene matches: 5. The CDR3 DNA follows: TGCGCCAGCAGCCATCCCGGGAGGTCCTCCTACGAGCAGTACTTC. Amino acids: CASSHPGRSSYEQYF.

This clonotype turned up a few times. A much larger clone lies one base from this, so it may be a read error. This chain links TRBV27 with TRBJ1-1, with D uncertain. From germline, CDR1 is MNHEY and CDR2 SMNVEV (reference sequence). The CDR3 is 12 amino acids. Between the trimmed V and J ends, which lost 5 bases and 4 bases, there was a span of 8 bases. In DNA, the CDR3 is TGTGCCAGCAGTCGGGAGACCACTGAAGCTTTCTTT. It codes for CASSRETTEAFF.

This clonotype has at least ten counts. This CDR3 reads CASSDGIFYEQYF. CDR3 DNA sequence: TGTGCCAGCAGTGACGGGATTTTTTACGAGCAGTACTTC. The chain employs TRBV2 and TRBJ2-7; D is perhaps TRBD2 (5 bases). The CDR3 runs 13 residues. With 3 bases removed from V and 4 bases from J, the gap between germline ends came to 10 bases. Germline V gene data show CDR1 as SNHLY and CDR2 as FYNNEI.

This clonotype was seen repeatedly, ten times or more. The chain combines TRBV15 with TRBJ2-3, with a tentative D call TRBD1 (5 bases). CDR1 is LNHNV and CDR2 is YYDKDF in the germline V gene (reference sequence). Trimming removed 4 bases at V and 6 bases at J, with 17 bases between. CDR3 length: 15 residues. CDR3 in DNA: TGTGCCACCAGCATTTTTACAGGCATTGGGGATACGCAGTATTTT. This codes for CATSIFTGIGDTQYF.

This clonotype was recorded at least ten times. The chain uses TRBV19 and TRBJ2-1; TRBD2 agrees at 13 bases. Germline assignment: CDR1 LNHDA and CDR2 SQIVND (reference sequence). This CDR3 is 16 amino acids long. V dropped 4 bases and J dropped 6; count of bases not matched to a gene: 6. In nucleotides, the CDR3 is TGTGCCAGTAGTACCCGACTAGCGGGAGGATTCAATGAGCAGTTCTTC. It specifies CASSTRLAGGFNEQFF.

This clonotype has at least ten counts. The CDR3 spells CAIRSVSYNEQFF. The CDR3 DNA sequence: TGTGCCATCCGGAGTGTCTCCTACAATGAGCAGTTCTTC. The V call is TRBV10-3, the J call TRBJ2-1; D unresolved. The CDR3 contains 13 residues. V was trimmed by 8 bases and J by 0 bases, leaving 8 bases between them. Germline-derived CDR1 and CDR2 are ENHRY and SYGVKD.

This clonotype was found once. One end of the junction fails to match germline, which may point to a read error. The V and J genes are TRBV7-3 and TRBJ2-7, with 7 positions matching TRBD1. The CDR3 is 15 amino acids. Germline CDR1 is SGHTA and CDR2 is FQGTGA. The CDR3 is CASSPHGDSSHEQYF. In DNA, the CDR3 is TGTGCCAGCAGCCCCCACGGGGACAGCTCCCACGAGCAGTACTTC.

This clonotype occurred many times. This chain's CDR3 is CASSLGGGNPYEQYF. CDR3 bases: TGTGCCAGCAGCTTAGGGGGCGGGAACCCCTACGAGCAGTACTTC. V and J are TRBV7-2 and TRBJ2-7, with D possibly being TRBD2 (6 bases). CDR3 size: 15 residues. From germline, CDR1 is SGHTA and CDR2 FQGNSA. Trimming stripped 1 base from V and 2 bases from J, with 12 bases between.

The chain's CDR3 is CASSFNQPQYF. CDR3 bases: TGTGCCAGCAGCTTCAATCAGCCCCAGTATTTT. The chain couples TRBV7-6 to TRBJ1-5, with unresolved D. Near its end, the DNA agrees better with TRBJ2-3, so the J call may be wrong. Germline loops: CDR1 SGHVS, CDR2 FNYEAQ. The CDR3 has 11 residues.

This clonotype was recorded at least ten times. The CDR3 loop reads CASSGTELYGYTF. The DNA of the CDR3 is TGTGCCAGCAGCGGAACCGAACTCTATGGCTACACCTTC. The rearrangement links TRBV28 to TRBJ1-2; no clear D gene. Between the trimmed V and J ends, which lost 6 bases and 4 bases, there was a span of 12 bases. This CDR3 is built from 13 residues. CDR1 is MDHEN and CDR2 is SYDVKM in the germline V gene.

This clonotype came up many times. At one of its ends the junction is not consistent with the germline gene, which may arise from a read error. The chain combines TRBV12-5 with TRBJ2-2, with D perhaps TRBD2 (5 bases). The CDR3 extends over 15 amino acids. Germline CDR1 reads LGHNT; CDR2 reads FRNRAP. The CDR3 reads CASGLVLGNAGELFF. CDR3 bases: TGTGCTAGTGGTTTGGTACTCGGGAACGCCGGGGAGCTGTTTTTT.

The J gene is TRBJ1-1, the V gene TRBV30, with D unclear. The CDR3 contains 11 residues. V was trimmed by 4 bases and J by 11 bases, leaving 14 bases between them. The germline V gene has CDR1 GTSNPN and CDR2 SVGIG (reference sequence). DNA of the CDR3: TGTGCCTGGACTACCGGTACAGTTGCTTTCTTT. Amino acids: CAWTTGTVAFF.